The clone carrying this TCR beta chain appeared a few times. What it binds is not known. The record originates from a study of response to subunit inactivated influenza vaccine. The germline V gene has CDR1 LGHNA and CDR2 YNFKEQ. Trimming pared 0 bases from V and 4 bases from J, leaving 9 bases between. This CDR3 is 14 amino acids long. Whole-study findings and limits: T cells newly recruited by each seasonal influenza vaccination are few, the authors suggested.

TCRdb reprocessed the RT-PCR reads with MiXCR, giving one entry per CDR3 protein. The sample holds 450,000 to 600,000 distinct CDR3 sequences; under 9% are singletons and the top ten take around 13%. The TCR originated in a man in his fifties or sixties who received an inactivated influenza vaccine. The chain joins TRBV4-2 to TRBJ2-5; no clear D gene. Specimen: PBMCs from blood, collected 23 to 25 months after vaccination. CDR3 sequence (DNA): TGTGCCAGCAGCCAAGATCTGGTGGGAGAGACCCAGTACTTC. It translates to CASSQDLVGETQYF.